The 17 T cell receptor beta chains listed next were all sequenced from one sample in a study of blood T cells in healthy people across ages. Alongside a J-beta primer mix, a sample-barcoded 5' primer served in a second PCR lasting 7 to 11 cycles. TCRdb ran MiXCR on the 5' RACE reads and lists one entry per CDR3 protein. Seen here are roughly 680,000 distinct CDR3 sequences, roughly 50% observed once, and the top ten hold around a third. The sample comprised blood. These receptor sequences come from a woman in her sixties or seventies in good health.

Points on this clonotype: The junction differs from germline at one of its ends, possibly a read error. The chain couples TRBV7-2 to TRBJ2-1; perhaps TRBD2 as D (5 bases). This CDR3 region has 16 residues. Germline CDR1 is SGHTA and CDR2 is FQGNSA. The CDR3 spells CASRVGLGSSYSEQFF. CDR3 DNA: TGTGCCAGCAGGGTGGGTCTTGGGAGCTCCTACAGTGAGCAGTTCTTC.

CDR3 residues: CSAVIAGVWNEQFF. The DNA of the CDR3 is TGCAGTGCGGTAATAGCGGGAGTGTGGAATGAGCAGTTCTTC. This chain links TRBV20-1 with TRBJ2-1; 9 bases line up with TRBD2. CDR1 is DFQATT and CDR2 is SNEGSKA in the germline V gene (reference sequence). The CDR3 sequence is 14 residues long. J was trimmed by 7 bases and V by 6 bases; bases with no gene match: 10.

The CDR3 loop reads CSARVGLAGLAKNIQYF. In DNA form, the CDR3 reads TGCAGTGCTAGAGTAGGGCTAGCGGGACTAGCCAAAAACATTCAGTACTTC. The genes are TRBV20-1 and TRBJ2-4, with TRBD2 matching over 9 bases. After removal of 1 base from V and 0 bases from J, the junction contained 7 bases not matched to a gene. Germline CDR1 and CDR2: DFQATT and SNEGSKA (reference sequence). The CDR3 is made up of 17 amino acids.

In its sample, this clonotype was seen once. The V call is TRBV30, the J call TRBJ1-6; 8 bases agree with TRBD1. CDR1 and CDR2 (germline): GTSNPN, SVGIG (reference sequence). CDR3 length equals 13 residues. Trimming took 6 bases from V and 9 from J; bases not matched to a gene: 7. The CDR3 loop is CACPTGEGSPLHF. CDR3 DNA sequence: TGTGCCTGCCCGACAGGGGAAGGTTCACCCCTCCACTTT.

This chain uses TRBV12-3 or TRBV12-4 with TRBJ2-1; D is unresolved. The J call may be mistaken, given a closer DNA end match to TRBJ2-7. CDR3 length: 14 amino acids. The CDR3 sequence is CASRAQSSYNEQYF. CDR3 in DNA: TGTGCCAGCAGGGCCCAGAGCTCCTACAATGAGCAGTACTTC.

The genes are TRBV10-3 and TRBJ2-5; 8 nucleotides align to TRBD2. The ends lost 4 bases at V and 11 bases at J; junction bases unmatched: 15. Germline V gene data show CDR1 as ENHRY and CDR2 as SYGVKD. CDR3 size: 15 residues. The CDR3, as DNA: TGTGCCATCAGTGCCTCAGCGGGAGTTGAAAATGAGCAGTACTTC. This translates into CAISASAGVENEQYF.

The chain is built from TRBV7-6 and TRBJ2-1; D is undetermined. Matching the DNA end better, TRBJ2-7 makes the J call doubtful. The CDR3 totals 14 residues. Germline V gene lookup returns CDR1 SGHVS and CDR2 FNYEAQ. This CDR3 reads CASSLEYGKDEQYF. In DNA, the CDR3 is TGTGCCAGCAGCTTAGAATATGGGAAGGATGAGCAGTACTTC.

This chain connects TRBV10-3 to TRBJ2-1; TRBD2 aligns across 10 bases. The ends lost 4 bases at V and 5 bases at J; junction bases unmatched: 2. This CDR3 spans 14 amino acids. Germline values: CDR1 ENHRY, CDR2 SYGVKD. The CDR3 protein is CAISASGRDNEQFF. CDR3 DNA: TGTGCCATCAGTGCTAGCGGGAGAGACAATGAGCAGTTCTTC.

This clonotype appeared a few times. V is TRBV6-6 and J is TRBJ1-2; D unclear. Trimming cost V 5 bases and J 4 bases, with 11 bases left between them. This CDR3 comprises 13 residues. Looked up from germline, CDR1 is MNHNY and CDR2 is SVGAGI (reference sequence). CDR3 sequence (DNA): TGTGCCAGCAGTCAGCTCACCACCTATGGCTACACCTTC. This translates into CASSQLTTYGYTF.

The chain's CDR3 is CSVGPGGDQPQHF. The CDR3 bases are TGCAGCGTTGGTCCAGGGGGAGATCAGCCCCAGCATTTT. J is TRBJ1-5 and V is TRBV29-1; TRBD1 matches 7 bases. After removal of 4 bases from V and 5 bases from J, the junction contained 5 bases not matched to a gene. Germline lookup yields CDR1 SQVTM and CDR2 ANQGSEA. The CDR3 sequence is 13 residues long.

This chain joins TRBV4-3 and TRBJ1-6, with TRBD1 as a possible D gene (6 bases). The germline gives CDR1 LGHNA, CDR2 YSLEER. The CDR3 extends over 17 amino acids. The germline V and J ends were trimmed by 0 bases and 5 bases, with 14 bases remaining between them. CDR3: CASSQDRGLADNSPLHF. In nucleotides, the CDR3 is TGCGCCAGCAGCCAAGACAGGGGATTAGCGGATAATTCACCCCTCCACTTT.

This rearrangement joins TRBV20-1 to TRBJ2-3; 8 positions match TRBD2. The CDR3 has 13 residues. Germline V CDR1 and CDR2: DFQATT, SNEGSKA (reference sequence). V shed 4 bases, J shed 0 bases, and the junction held 0 bases outside the gene matches. The CDR3 reads CSAKRGSTDTQYF. The CDR3 DNA reads as TGCAGTGCTAAGCGGGGGAGCACAGATACGCAGTATTTT.

This chain connects TRBV29-1 to TRBJ1-2, with TRBD1 identical over 8 bases. Germline values: CDR1 SQVTM, CDR2 ANQGSEA. CDR3 length: 15 amino acids. The V gene end was trimmed by 1 base and the J gene end by 6 bases; junction bases not matched to a gene: 10. CDR3 protein: CSVEGQGPRGDGYTF. The CDR3 bases are TGCAGCGTTGAAGGACAGGGGCCCAGGGGAGATGGCTACACCTTC.

A single count supports this clonotype. V usage is TRBV5-1 and J usage is TRBJ1-2, with D possibly matching TRBD1 (6 bases). This CDR3 has 16 residues. Trimming stripped 4 bases from V and 4 bases from J, with 20 bases between. CDR1 and CDR2 (germline): SGHRS, YFSETQ. The CDR3 DNA is TGCGCCAGCAGCCCGAAGGGGGGACGGGAAACCTATGGCTACACCTTC. Translation: CASSPKGGRETYGYTF.

This clonotype was recorded at least ten times. This chain links TRBV12-3 or TRBV12-4 with TRBJ1-2; 11 bases agree with TRBD1. V lost 5 bases to trimming and J lost 8 bases; unmatched junction nucleotides: 4. This CDR3 comprises 13 residues. In DNA form, the CDR3 reads TGTGCCAGCAGTCTCGGGACAGGGGGAGGCTACACCTTC. Protein product: CASSLGTGGGYTF.

This clonotype has ten or more counts. The rearrangement uses TRBV29-1 and TRBJ1-2; D gene ambiguous. The germline V gene encodes CDR1 SQVTM and CDR2 ANQGSEA. This CDR3 comprises 14 residues. Trimming stripped 3 bases from V and 0 bases from J, with 11 bases between. This chain's CDR3 is CSVDLVGSNYGYTF. The CDR3 nucleotides are TGCAGCGTTGATTTGGTCGGATCTAACTATGGCTACACCTTC. Filled out from reference TRBV29-1 and TRBJ1-2, the complete variable domain reads SAVISQKPSRDICQRGTSLTIQCQVDSQVTMMFWYRQQPGQSLTLIATANQGSEATYESGFVIDKFPISRPNLTFSTLTVSNMSPEDSSIYLCSVDLVGSNYGYTFGSGTRLTVV.

This clonotype appeared a few times. This chain joins TRBV4-2 and TRBJ2-7; perhaps TRBD1 as D (5 bases). The length of the CDR3 is 15 residues. The V gene lost 4 bases and the J gene lost 2 bases, with 15 bases spanning the gap. The germline V gene encodes CDR1 LGHNA and CDR2 YNFKEQ. In nucleotides, the CDR3 is TGTGCCAGCAGCCCAAGATTTGACAGCACCTACGAGCAGTACTTC. Translated, it gives CASSPRFDSTYEQYF.